This T cell receptor beta chain was captured by sequencing in a study of blood T cell repertoires in COVID-19. Study at large: COVID-19 samples collected from the United States, Italy and Spain covered acute and convalescent phases.

Methods used by the authors: Reference gene primer amplification gave nucleated cell count estimates. Data came from immunoSEQ multiplex PCR; TCRdb stores just in-frame clones and leaves some out. D and trimming were read from the DNA, whereas the V and J calls and clone size are those reported in that table. This sample carries some 150,000 clones, around 85% of them seen once, and the ten largest clones take about 6.1%. Trimming took 6 bases from V and 5 from J, leaving 19 bases between them. The germline V gene encodes CDR1 SQVTM and CDR2 ANQGSEA. This CDR3 is 14 amino acids long. Residents of over 20 US areas, aged about 18 to 95 years, made up the participants. The recovered donors of Cohort 3 showed two negative PCRs, clearance, or symptom resolution.

This clonotype was obtained from a woman aged 35 to 49 who had recovered from COVID-19. The chain employs TRBV29-1 and TRBJ1-2, with D maybe TRBD1 (6 bases). Sequencing used PBMCs or T cells enriched from blood (not recorded which). The CDR3 sequence is CSVPRDISGYGYTF. The CDR3 region has the DNA TGCAGCGTACCACGGGACATCTCCGGGTATGGCTACACCTTC.